Listed here are 22 T cell receptor beta chains from one sample, sequenced in a study of T cell responses to AZD1222 COVID-19 vaccine. Clones were sequenced by immunoSEQ multiplex PCR, and TCRdb holds only the in-frame ones, with some missing. The data show under 200,000 clones, about nine tenths seen once. Specimen: peripheral blood, collected on day 0 of AZD1222 vaccination. All receptors derive from an adult in good health.

CDR3 protein: CASSPSTDVYGYTF. Here the CDR3 DNA reads TGTGCCAGCTCACCCTCCACAGACGTCTATGGCTACACCTTC. V gene TRBV18 combines with J gene TRBJ1-2, with no clear D. The germline V gene has CDR1 KGHSH and CDR2 LQKENI. Trimming took 3 bases from V and 4 from J, leaving 12 bases between them. CDR3 length: 14 residues. The whole variable domain, filled in from reference TRBV18 and TRBJ1-2, reads NAGVMQNPRHLVRRRGQEARLRCSPMKGHSHVYWYRQLPEEGLKFMVYLQKENIIDESGMPKERFSAEFPKEGPSILRIQQVVRGDSAAYFCASSPSTDVYGYTFGSGTRLTVV.

The chain links TRBV10-3 to TRBJ2-7; 10 nucleotides align to TRBD2. The V and J ends lost 7 bases and 3 bases, in that order; junction bases with no gene match: 3. Germline CDR1 is ENHRY and CDR2 is SYGVKD. The CDR3 sequence is 13 residues long. CDR3 bases: TGTGCCATCAAAGGGACTAGCGACTACGAGCAGTACTTC. It is translated as CAIKGTSDYEQYF.

This clone appeared a single time. The chain links TRBV19 to TRBJ1-5, with 9 bases fitting TRBD1. From germline, CDR1 is LNHDA and CDR2 SQIVND (reference sequence). Losses at the gene ends were 4 bases for V and 7 bases for J; bases not matched to a gene: 5. The CDR3 length is 14 residues. CDR3 sequence: CASSTRTGAQPQHF. CDR3 coding DNA: TGTGCCAGTAGTACCCGGACAGGGGCGCAGCCCCAGCATTTT.

The rearrangement links TRBV7-3 to TRBJ2-2; no reliable D call. The length of the CDR3 is 14 residues. Germline CDR1 is SGHTA and CDR2 is FQGTGA. V was cut by 5 bases and J by 1 base, with 8 bases left in between. The CDR3 bases are TGTGCCAGCAGCGACGGCGGGAACACCGGGGAGCTGTTTTTT. It encodes CASSDGGNTGELFF. Based on the CDR3 plus reference TRBV7-3 and TRBJ2-2, the full variable domain is GAGVSQTPSNKVTEKGKYVELRCDPISGHTALYWYRQSLGQGPEFLIYFQGTGAADDSGLPNDRFFAVRPEGSVSTLKIQRTERGDSAVYLCASSDGGNTGELFFGEGSRLTVL.

This chain links TRBV27 with TRBJ1-6; 7 bases line up with TRBD1. The CDR3 has 18 residues. CDR1 and CDR2 (germline): MNHEY, SMNVEV (reference sequence). V was clipped by 3 bases and J by 0 bases; unmatched bases: 8. The CDR3 DNA reads TGTGCCAGCAGTTTCTGGGGTAACAGGGGCTCCTATAATTCACCCCTCCACTTT. Residues: CASSFWGNRGSYNSPLHF.

The chain joins TRBV6-5 to TRBJ1-2, with 12 positions matching TRBD1. The germline V gene has CDR1 MNHEY and CDR2 SVGAGI. V shed 6 bases, J shed 8 bases, and the junction held 7 bases outside the gene matches. The CDR3 has 14 amino acids. The CDR3 DNA follows: TGTGCCAGCAGGCCGGGACAGGGGGCCAGAGGCTACACCTTC. Translation: CASRPGQGARGYTF.

This sequence joins TRBV11-3 and TRBJ2-1; D is unresolved. Per germline, CDR1 SGHNT and CDR2 YENEEA. This CDR3 region has 15 residues. V dropped 0 bases and J dropped 2 bases, with 8 bases sitting between them. CDR3: CASSLDPGAYNEQFF. The DNA of the CDR3 is TGTGCCAGCAGCTTAGATCCAGGTGCCTACAATGAGCAGTTCTTC.

The genes are TRBV19 and TRBJ2-5; maybe TRBD1 (6 bases). The V gene lost 8 bases and the J gene lost 2 bases, with 15 bases spanning the gap. The CDR3 is made up of 14 amino acids. CDR1 is LNHDA, CDR2 SQIVND, per germline (reference sequence). CDR3 sequence (DNA): TGTGCCAGTTCCGAATGGACAGAGCAAGAGACCCAGTACTTC. It encodes CASSEWTEQETQYF.

This chain links TRBV19 with TRBJ1-1, with D unresolved. There are 14 residues in the CDR3. CDR1 is LNHDA and CDR2 is SQIVND in the germline V gene (reference sequence). V was clipped by 5 bases and J by 7 bases, with 17 bases between them. The CDR3 sequence is CASSHPLLRIEAFF. CDR3 sequence (DNA): TGTGCCAGTAGTCACCCCCTCTTGCGGATTGAAGCTTTCTTT.

V and J are TRBV19 and TRBJ1-1, with 7 nucleotides matching TRBD1. V gave up 4 bases and J gave up 1 base; unmatched junction bases: 3. The CDR3 totals 14 residues. Germline lookup yields CDR1 LNHDA and CDR2 SQIVND (reference sequence). CDR3 residues: CASSTNRGNTEAFF. CDR3 sequence (DNA): TGTGCCAGTAGTACGAACAGGGGGAACACTGAAGCTTTCTTT.

This clone was seen once. The rearrangement joins TRBV18 to TRBJ1-2, with D perhaps TRBD1 (5 bases). Trimming pared 2 bases from V and 7 bases from J, leaving 8 bases between. Per the germline V gene, CDR1 is KGHSH and CDR2 is LQKENI. The CDR3 consists of 12 residues. CDR3 bases: TGTGCCAGCTCACCATCGGGGGGTGGCTACACCTTC. The encoded protein is CASSPSGGGYTF. The full variable domain, in which reference TRBV18 and TRBJ1-2 provide the parts outside the CDR3, is NAGVMQNPRHLVRRRGQEARLRCSPMKGHSHVYWYRQLPEEGLKFMVYLQKENIIDESGMPKERFSAEFPKEGPSILRIQQVVRGDSAAYFCASSPSGGGYTFGSGTRLTVV.

This chain connects TRBV11-2 to TRBJ2-7, with a possible D match to TRBD1 (6 bases). The CDR3 is 15 residues long. Per germline, CDR1 SGHAT and CDR2 FQNNGV. V lost 3 bases and J lost 1, with 13 bases in between. CDR3 protein: CASSFIKGDSYEQYF. The CDR3 region has the DNA TGTGCCAGCAGCTTCATTAAGGGGGATTCCTACGAGCAGTACTTC.

In this sample, this clone turned up a few times. CDR3 DNA: TGTGCCAGCAGCAGGATTGGGACCTACGAGCAGTACTTC. Translation: CASSRIGTYEQYF. The V and J genes are TRBV5-6 and TRBJ2-7, with D uncertain. Trimming took 4 bases from V and 2 from J, leaving 10 bases between them. Looked up from germline, CDR1 is SGHDT and CDR2 is YYEEEE. CDR3 length: 13 residues. Full variable domain (remainder filled in from reference TRBV5-6 and TRBJ2-7): DAGVTQSPTHLIKTRGQQVTLRCSPKSGHDTVSWYQQALGQGPQFIFQYYEEEERQRGNFPDRFSGHQFPNYSSELNVNALLLGDSALYLCASSRIGTYEQYFGPGTRLTVT.

The CDR3 reads CASSSLWSQRERGETSTDTQYF. Here the CDR3 DNA reads TGTGCCAGCAGCTCGCTATGGTCCCAGCGGGAGCGTGGGGAAACAAGCACAGATACGCAGTATTTT. The rearrangement uses TRBV13 and TRBJ2-3; TRBD2 aligns across 8 bases. The CDR3 runs 22 residues. With V trimmed by 4 bases and J by 0 bases, 24 bases remained unmatched. Germline V gives CDR1 PRHDT, CDR2 FYEKMQ (reference sequence).

As regards this clone: The junction departs from the called germline gene at one end, perhaps through a read error. This chain links TRBV6-6 with TRBJ1-6; D perhaps matches TRBD1 (5 bases). The CDR3 sequence is 14 residues long. Germline V CDR1 and CDR2: MNHNY, SVGAGI (reference sequence). The CDR3 loop reads CASSHSWTKSPLHF. The CDR3 DNA is TGTGCCAGCAGTCACTCGTGGACAAAGTCCCCCCTCCACTTT.

The rearrangement joins TRBV7-9 to TRBJ1-6; 7 bases fit TRBD1. The V gene end was trimmed by 6 bases and the J gene end by 14 bases; junction bases not matched to a gene: 13. The germline gives CDR1 SEHNR, CDR2 FQNEAQ (reference sequence). The CDR3 runs 14 residues. The CDR3 protein is CASSTFDRDRALHF. In DNA, the CDR3 is TGTGCCAGCAGTACCTTCGACAGGGATCGGGCCCTCCACTTT.

This clone has at least ten counts. The rearrangement links TRBV4-2 to TRBJ2-5; D gene uncertain. Germline values: CDR1 LGHNA, CDR2 YNFKEQ. CDR3 size: 13 residues. V lost 0 bases and J lost 4, with 6 bases in between. CDR3 residues: CASSQEGSETQYF. The CDR3 coding sequence is TGTGCCAGCAGCCAAGAGGGTTCAGAGACCCAGTACTTC.

V usage is TRBV24-1 and J usage is TRBJ1-5; unclear D gene. CDR3 size: 17 residues. The germline V and J ends were trimmed by 2 bases and 0 bases, with 13 bases remaining between them. In germline, CDR1 is KGHDR, CDR2 SFDVKD. CDR3 loop: CATSDSRRPNSNQPQHF. CDR3 in DNA: TGTGCCACCAGTGATTCTCGACGTCCTAATAGCAATCAGCCCCAGCATTTT.

The chain uses TRBV5-1 and TRBJ1-4, with D perhaps TRBD1 (6 bases). The germline V gene encodes CDR1 SGHRS and CDR2 YFSETQ. The CDR3 covers 16 residues. V was trimmed by 0 bases and J by 5 bases, leaving 14 bases between them. For the CDR3, the DNA is TGCGCCAGCAGCTTGGTCGGCGGGGGCTTGAATGAAAAACTGTTTTTT. Amino acid sequence: CASSLVGGGLNEKLFF.

The rearrangement links TRBV28 to TRBJ2-7, with D unresolved. Trimming cost V 3 bases and J 3 bases, with 9 bases left between them. The CDR3 covers 13 residues. Germline V gene sequence: CDR1 MDHEN, CDR2 SYDVKM. DNA for the CDR3: TGTGCCAGCAGTTTGATGGGGTACTACGAGCAGTACTTC. Protein product: CASSLMGYYEQYF.

V and J are TRBV5-8 and TRBJ2-3, with D unclear. Trimming took off 0 bases at V and 1 base at J, with 3 bases between the two ends. The CDR3 is 13 residues long. Germline assignment: CDR1 SGHTS and CDR2 YDEGEE. The CDR3 DNA follows: TGTGCCAGCAGCTTGGCCCGCACAGATACGCAGTATTTT. Translated: CASSLARTDTQYF. Drawing the rest from reference TRBV5-8 and TRBJ2-3, the complete variable domain is EAGVTQSPTHLIKTRGQQATLRCSPISGHTSVYWYQQALGLGLQFLLWYDEGEERNRGNFPPRFSGRQFPNYSSELNVNALELEDSALYLCASSLARTDTQYFGPGTRLTVL.

The V call is TRBV13, the J call TRBJ1-1; TRBD1 matches 10 bases. The CDR3 loop spans 15 amino acids. Trimming cost V 5 bases and J 1 base; bases outside gene matches: 4. In germline, CDR1 is PRHDT, CDR2 FYEKMQ (reference sequence). Here the CDR3 DNA reads TGTGCCAGCAGCCAAGGGGACAGGGGGAACACTGAAGCTTTCTTT. This translates into CASSQGDRGNTEAFF.